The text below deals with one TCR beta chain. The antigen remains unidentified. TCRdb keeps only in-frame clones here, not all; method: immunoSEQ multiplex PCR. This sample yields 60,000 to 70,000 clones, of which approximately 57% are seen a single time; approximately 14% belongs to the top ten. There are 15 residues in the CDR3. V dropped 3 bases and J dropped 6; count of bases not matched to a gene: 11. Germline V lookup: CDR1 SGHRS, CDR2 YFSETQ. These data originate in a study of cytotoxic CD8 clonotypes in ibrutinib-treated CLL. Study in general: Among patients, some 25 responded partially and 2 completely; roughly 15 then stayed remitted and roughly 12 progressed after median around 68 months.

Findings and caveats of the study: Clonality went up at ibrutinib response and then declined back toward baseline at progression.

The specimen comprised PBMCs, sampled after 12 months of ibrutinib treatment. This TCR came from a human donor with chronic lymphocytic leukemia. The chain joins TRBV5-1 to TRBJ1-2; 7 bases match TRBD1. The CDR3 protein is CASSSNYDRADGYTF. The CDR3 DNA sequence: TGCGCCAGCAGCTCGAACTATGACAGGGCTGATGGCTACACCTTC.